These 19 T cell receptor beta chains were all obtained from the same sample, sequenced in a study of blood T cells in healthy people across ages (dated by TCRdb to between 2014 and 2016). The library was produced with 5' RACE. The instrument given in TCRdb is Illumina HiSeq 2500. A second roughly 7 to 11 cycle PCR used a sample-barcoded 5' primer and a J-beta primer mix. TCRdb cleaned the public reads at Q25 with fastp, built clones with MiXCR and kept in-frame beta chains. Each CDR3 protein appears once, grouped with its most common genes and DNA. Recorded for this sample are some 1.5 million distinct CDR3 sequences; roughly 43% of them occurred a single time. The ten largest account for more than 4% of the sample. The sample taken for sequencing was blood. These receptors came from a woman aged 18-29 years in good health.

In this sample, this clonotype turned up a few times. This chain joins TRBV15 and TRBJ2-3, with D unresolved. V was pared by 6 bases and J by 2 bases, with 18 bases between. Germline CDR1 reads LNHNV; CDR2 reads YYDKDF (reference sequence). This CDR3 is 16 amino acids long. The CDR3 region has the DNA TGTGCCACCAGAACGCTCGAGGTCATAGACACAGATACGCAGTATTTT. Its protein product is CATRTLEVIDTDTQYF.

The chain couples TRBV10-3 to TRBJ1-5; the D gene is possibly TRBD1 (6 bases). The CDR3 runs 12 residues. Germline loops: CDR1 ENHRY, CDR2 SYGVKD. The ends were cut back, 8 bases at V and 7 bases at J, with 12 bases in the middle. The DNA of the CDR3 is TGTGCCATCGGGGGGAGGGGGCAGCCCCAGCATTTT. It encodes CAIGGRGQPQHF.

V usage is TRBV27 and J usage is TRBJ1-2; 9 nucleotides align to TRBD1. V lost 3 bases and J lost 8; bases outside the gene matches: 10. CDR3 length: 15 residues. CDR1 is MNHEY, CDR2 SMNVEV, per germline (reference sequence). CDR3 sequence: CASSLNTGGRKGYTF. Here the CDR3 DNA reads TGTGCCAGCAGTTTGAACACAGGGGGCAGGAAGGGCTACACCTTC.

This clonotype was seen only a few times. This chain uses TRBV12-3 or TRBV12-4 with TRBJ1-4, with TRBD1 identical over 9 bases. V shed 6 bases and J 4 bases; nucleotides not matched to a gene: 9. The CDR3 consists of 16 residues. As DNA, the CDR3 is TGTGCCAGCAGCACCTGGACAGGGGCGTATAATGAAAAACTGTTTTTT. This codes for CASSTWTGAYNEKLFF.

This clonotype was seen a few times. The chain recombines TRBV7-2 with TRBJ2-7; unclear D gene. Germline CDR1 is SGHTA and CDR2 is FQGNSA. Trimming took off 0 bases at V and 3 bases at J, with 12 bases between the two ends. The CDR3 spans 15 residues. Written as DNA, the CDR3 is TGTGCCAGCAGCTTAGCCTGGGGTTCTGGCTACGAGCAGTACTTC. As protein: CASSLAWGSGYEQYF.

The chain combines TRBV4-1 with TRBJ2-7; D may be TRBD1 (6 bases). The germline V gene has CDR1 MGHRA and CDR2 YSYEKL. The germline V and J ends were trimmed by 4 bases and 5 bases, with 15 bases remaining between them. The CDR3 is 14 amino acids. The CDR3 here is CASSPTQGNDEQYF. The CDR3 DNA reads as TGCGCCAGCAGCCCCACACAGGGTAACGACGAGCAGTACTTC.

The chain employs TRBV4-2 and TRBJ2-3; 12 bases map to TRBD2. The CDR3 is made up of 16 amino acids. The V and J ends lost 3 bases and 2 bases, in that order; junction bases with no gene match: 3. The germline V gene has CDR1 LGHNA and CDR2 YNFKEQ. CDR3 protein: CASSQGLAGLTDTQYF. The CDR3 bases are TGTGCCAGCAGCCAGGGACTAGCGGGCCTCACAGATACGCAGTATTTT.

The V gene is TRBV7-9, the J gene TRBJ1-2; 7 bases fit TRBD1. The CDR3 covers 17 residues. V lost 2 bases and J lost 0; bases outside the gene matches: 9. Germline CDR1 is SEHNR and CDR2 is FQNEAQ (reference sequence). The CDR3 is CASSLWGGDSANYGYTF. The DNA of the CDR3 is TGTGCCAGCAGCTTATGGGGTGGGGACAGCGCTAACTATGGCTACACCTTC.

The V call is TRBV20-1, the J call TRBJ1-2; possible D gene TRBD1, 6 bases. The V end was cut by 2 bases, the J end by 2 bases, with 12 bases between. CDR1 is DFQATT and CDR2 is SNEGSKA in the germline V gene (reference sequence). The CDR3 extends over 14 amino acids. In nucleotides, the CDR3 is TGCAGTGCTAGAAAGGGGGGCACAAACTATGGCTACACCTTC. Residues: CSARKGGTNYGYTF.

This chain joins TRBV6-6 and TRBJ1-5, with D possibly matching TRBD1 (6 bases). Looked up from germline, CDR1 is MNHNY and CDR2 is SVGAGI (reference sequence). The CDR3 sequence is 14 residues long. Trimming stripped 2 bases from V and 6 bases from J, with 11 bases between. The DNA of the CDR3 is TGTGCCAGCAGTTACGCGGGGGGCGTTCAGCCCCAGCATTTT. Encoded protein: CASSYAGGVQPQHF.

The rearrangement uses TRBV20-1 and TRBJ1-5; D is uncertain. The CDR3 is 14 residues long. V gave up 3 bases and J gave up 2 bases, with 11 bases separating them. In germline, CDR1 is DFQATT, CDR2 SNEGSKA (reference sequence). The CDR3 DNA reads TGCAGTGCTAGTATGAACCTTGGCAATCAGCCCCAGCATTTT. Its protein product is CSASMNLGNQPQHF.

The V call is TRBV11-2, the J call TRBJ2-2; D is possibly TRBD2 (7 bases). The V gene lost 8 bases and the J gene lost 1 base, with 14 bases spanning the gap. CDR1 is SGHAT, CDR2 FQNNGV, per germline. This CDR3 is built from 15 residues. The CDR3 nucleotides read TGTGCCAGCCGGAAGCGGGGACAGAACACCGGGGAGCTGTTTTTT. Residues: CASRKRGQNTGELFF.

CDR3 sequence reads: CASRTDPGSYNEQFF. For the CDR3, the DNA is TGTGCCAGCCGAACCGACCCAGGCTCCTACAATGAGCAGTTCTTC. The rearrangement uses TRBV6-4 and TRBJ2-1; D is uncertain. Germline CDR1 reads MRHNA; CDR2 reads SNTAGT. The V end lost 8 bases, the J end lost 0 bases, and 14 bases lay between the germline ends. The CDR3 contains 15 residues.

The V call is TRBV24-1, the J call TRBJ2-7, with D perhaps given as TRBD1 or TRBD2 (6 bases each). This CDR3 is built from 15 residues. Germline values: CDR1 KGHDR, CDR2 SFDVKD. The V and J ends lost 3 bases and 7 bases respectively, with 18 bases between them. For the CDR3, the DNA is TGTGCCACCAGTGATCTAGGGGGAGGAAATCTAGAGCAGTACTTC. Translating gives CATSDLGGGNLEQYF.

This chain connects TRBV7-8 to TRBJ2-7, with 10 bases fitting TRBD2. V was clipped by 2 bases and J by 4 bases; unmatched bases: 17. Germline CDR1 SGHVS, CDR2 FQNEAQ. The CDR3 consists of 19 residues. CDR3 sequence reads: CASSLSAGGPGTSVYEQYF. For the CDR3, the DNA is TGTGCCAGCAGCTTATCCGCCGGTGGGCCGGGGACTAGCGTTTACGAGCAGTACTTC.

The chain combines TRBV29-1 with TRBJ2-3; TRBD2 agrees at 10 bases. V gave up 6 bases and J gave up 3 bases; unmatched junction bases: 6. Germline V gene data show CDR1 as SQVTM and CDR2 as ANQGSEA. The CDR3 loop spans 14 amino acids. The CDR3 loop is CSVRSGGSTDTQYF. CDR3 DNA: TGCAGCGTCCGTAGCGGGGGGTCGACAGATACGCAGTATTTT.

This clonotype was counted a few times. The chain has TRBV15 and TRBJ2-3, with no clear D. This CDR3 is built from 16 residues. V dropped 0 bases and J dropped 2 bases, with 12 bases sitting between them. Germline assignment: CDR1 LNHNV and CDR2 YYDKDF (reference sequence). The CDR3 DNA follows: TGTGCCACCAGCAGAGATAGGGCAGCCTCCACAGATACGCAGTATTTT. Translation gives CATSRDRAASTDTQYF. Complete variable domain (other parts from reference TRBV15 and TRBJ2-3): DAMVIQNPRYQVTQFGKPVTLSCSQTLNHNVMYWYQQKSSQAPKLLFHYYDKDFNNEADTPDNFQSRRPNTSFCFLDIRSPGLGDTAMYLCATSRDRAASTDTQYFGPGTRLTVL.

The V and J genes are TRBV27 and TRBJ1-5; D is possibly TRBD1 (6 bases). The CDR3 has 16 residues. Germline V CDR1 and CDR2: MNHEY, SMNVEV (reference sequence). V dropped 5 bases and J dropped 2 bases, with 16 bases sitting between them. The CDR3 sequence: CASSPAVGARNQPQHF. Written as DNA, the CDR3 is TGTGCCAGCAGTCCGGCCGTGGGGGCCCGCAATCAGCCCCAGCATTTT.

This clonotype was detected a few times. The gene calls are TRBV4-3 and TRBJ2-3; 14 bases agree with TRBD2. Germline lookup yields CDR1 LGHNA and CDR2 YSLEER. The CDR3 totals 16 residues. After removal of 4 bases from V and 5 bases from J, the junction contained 5 bases not matched to a gene. In DNA form, the CDR3 reads TGCGCCAGCAGCCGAGGACTAGCGGGAGGTGAAGATACGCAGTATTTT. This encodes CASSRGLAGGEDTQYF.